What follows describes a single T cell receptor (beta chain). This sample is part of a study of control samples from healthy donors and cancer patients. Trimming took 10 bases from V and 2 from J; bases not matched to a gene: 6. The germline gives CDR1 MGHDK, CDR2 SYGVNS. The CDR3 covers 14 residues. The repertoire was sequenced with immunoSEQ multiplex PCR; TCRdb's copy has only in-frame clones and lacks some. The sample has about 82,000 clones; approximately 90% are singletons. V is TRBV25-1 and J is TRBJ2-1, with TRBD2 matching over 9 bases. Material for sequencing was blood. The receptor's source is a man aged 50-60 years in good health. CDR3 in DNA: TGTGCCACCACGCGGGGGGGCGCCTACAATGAGCAGTTCTTC. This codes for CATTRGGAYNEQFF.